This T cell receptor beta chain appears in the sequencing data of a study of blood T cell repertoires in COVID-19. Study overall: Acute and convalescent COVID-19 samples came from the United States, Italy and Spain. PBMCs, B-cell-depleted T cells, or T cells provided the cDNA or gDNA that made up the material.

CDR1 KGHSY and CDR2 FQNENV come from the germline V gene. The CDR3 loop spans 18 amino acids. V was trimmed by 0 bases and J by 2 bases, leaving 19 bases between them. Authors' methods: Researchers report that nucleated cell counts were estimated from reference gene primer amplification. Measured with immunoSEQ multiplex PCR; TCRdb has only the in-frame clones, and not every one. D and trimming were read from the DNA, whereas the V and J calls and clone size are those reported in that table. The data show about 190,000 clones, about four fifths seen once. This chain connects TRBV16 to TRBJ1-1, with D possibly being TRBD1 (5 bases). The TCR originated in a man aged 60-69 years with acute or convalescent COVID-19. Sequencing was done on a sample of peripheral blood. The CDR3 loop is CASSQSETDGRENTEAFF. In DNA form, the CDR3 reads TGTGCCAGCAGCCAATCTGAGACAGATGGAAGGGAAAACACTGAAGCTTTCTTT.